This T cell receptor (beta chain) was identified in a study of blood T cell repertoires in COVID-19. Study-level background: Sources were T cells, B-cell-depleted T cells, or PBMCs; the material itself was cDNA or gDNA.

In its sample, this clone was seen once. V was clipped by 2 bases and J by 4 bases; unmatched bases: 5. CDR1 is MRHNA, CDR2 SNTAGT, per germline. CDR3 length: 15 amino acids. Original handling: Reference gene primer amplification yielded estimated nucleated cell counts. The data were produced by immunoSEQ multiplex PCR, yet TCRdb's version contains in-frame clones alone and is incomplete. V, J and clone size were drawn from that table, and D and trimming were deduced from the DNA. The table lists about 290,000 clones, roughly nine tenths of them singletons. Seattle researchers signed up patients amid active infection and tracked them longitudinally.

This sequence was found in a woman aged 30 to 39 with COVID-19, enrolled during active disease. The chain couples TRBV6-4 to TRBJ2-3, with 8 bases that match TRBD2. The sequencing sample was made of peripheral blood. The CDR3 reads CASSDRGGGPDTQYF. CDR3 nucleotides: TGTGCCAGCAGTGACAGGGGCGGGGGGCCAGATACGCAGTATTTT.